Listed here are 27 T cell receptor beta chains from one sample, sequenced in a study of CD8+CD57+ T cells in acquired aplastic anemia. The study profiled TCR beta VDJ and CDR3 using genomic DNA as template. TCRdb reprocessed the reads via MiXCR and lists one record per CDR3 protein. The repertoire includes roughly 240,000 distinct CDR3 sequences, approximately 45% of them detected once, and 7.8% sits in the top ten. Patients picked for sequencing had shown CD8+CD57+ cell expansion detected by flow cytometry. The sequenced sample consisted of sorted CD4+, CD8+, or CD8+CD57+ T cells (not recorded which) from PBMCs. These receptors came from a human donor with aplastic anemia.

CDR3: CSVEVVGHYNEQFF. The DNA for the CDR3 is TGCAGCGTTGAAGTCGTGGGGCACTACAATGAGCAGTTCTTC. This sequence joins TRBV29-1 and TRBJ2-1; TRBD1 is a possible D gene (5 bases). Per germline, CDR1 SQVTM and CDR2 ANQGSEA. The CDR3 runs to 14 residues. The ends were cut back, 1 base at V and 3 bases at J, with 10 bases in the middle.

The table lists this clonotype with many counts. The rearrangement joins TRBV12-3 or TRBV12-4 to TRBJ1-1; TRBD1 matches at 7 bases. The length of the CDR3 is 12 residues. V trimming: 6 bases; J trimming: 3 bases; junction bases outside the gene matches: 1. The CDR3 region has the DNA TGTGCCAGCAGAGACAGGGACACTGAAGCTTTCTTT. Its protein is CASRDRDTEAFF.

V usage is TRBV25-1 and J usage is TRBJ2-7, with TRBD2 matching 7 bases. CDR1 and CDR2 (germline): MGHDK, SYGVNS. This CDR3 contains 16 residues. V trimming: 0 bases; J trimming: 0 bases; junction bases outside the gene matches: 5. For the CDR3, the DNA is TGTGCCAGCAGTGAATACCGGCGGGGGAGCTCCTACGAGCAGTACTTC. Residues: CASSEYRRGSSYEQYF.

The chain links TRBV4-2 to TRBJ2-1; D perhaps matches TRBD2 (6 bases). V was shortened by 4 bases and J by 14 bases, with 21 bases between the two germline ends. The CDR3 extends over 14 amino acids. CDR1 and CDR2 (germline): LGHNA, YNFKEQ. CDR3 sequence (DNA): TGTGCCAGCAGCCGAGATCCAGATGCGGGATTAAAGTTCTTC. It is translated as CASSRDPDAGLKFF.

The genes are TRBV2 and TRBJ1-1, with D possibly matching TRBD1 (6 bases). V shed 5 bases and J shed 4 bases, with 11 bases lying between them. The V gene's germline CDR1 is SNHLY and CDR2 FYNNEI. The CDR3 runs to 13 residues. CDR3 loop: CASSSDRRTEAFF. CDR3 sequence (DNA): TGTGCCAGCAGTTCAGACAGGCGCACTGAAGCTTTCTTT.

As to this clonotype: A much larger clone sits a single nucleotide away, making a read error possible. The rearrangement joins TRBV5-6 to TRBJ1-4; D is unclear. V lost 0 bases to trimming and J lost 4 bases, with 13 bases between them. CDR1 and CDR2 (germline): SGHDT, YYEEEE. This CDR3 spans 16 amino acids. The CDR3 DNA follows: TGTGCCAGCAGCTTGGGACCACTAAGCAATAATGAAAAACTGTTTTTT. Protein: CASSLGPLSNNEKLFF. The full variable domain, its missing parts supplied by reference TRBV5-6 and TRBJ1-4, is DAGVTQSPTHLIKTRGQQVTLRCSPKSGHDTVSWYQQALGQGPQFIFQYYEEEERQRGNFPDRFSGHQFPNYSSELNVNALLLGDSALYLCASSLGPLSNNEKLFFGSGTQLSVL.

This clonotype was seen at least ten times. J is TRBJ2-5 and V is TRBV4-1; TRBD2 agrees at 10 bases. Per the germline V gene, CDR1 is MGHRA and CDR2 is YSYEKL. This CDR3 spans 18 amino acids. V gave up 1 base and J gave up 5 bases; unmatched junction bases: 13. The CDR3 DNA follows: TGCGCCAGCAGCCAAGCTGGGAGGTCTAGCGGGAGACGGGAGACCCAGTACTTC. Its protein is CASSQAGRSSGRRETQYF.

V gene TRBV6-1 combines with J gene TRBJ1-2, with 8 bases lining up with TRBD1. This CDR3 spans 14 amino acids. The germline CDR1 and CDR2 sequences are MNHNS and SASEGT. J was trimmed by 6 bases and V by 5 bases; bases with no gene match: 8. The CDR3 spells CASSFLGQGNGYTF. In nucleotides, the CDR3 is TGTGCCAGCAGTTTCCTCGGACAGGGAAATGGCTACACCTTC.

At least ten counts were recorded for this clonotype. The CDR3 nucleotides are TGTGCCAGCAGCTCGGACTTTAGGAATGAGCAGTTCTTC. Translated, it gives CASSSDFRNEQFF. The chain has TRBV9 and TRBJ2-1; D may be TRBD2 (5 bases). The CDR3 spans 13 residues. Trimming took 4 bases from V and 7 from J, leaving 12 bases between them. Germline lookup yields CDR1 SGDLS and CDR2 YYNGEE.

Comment on this clonotype: A read error is possible here, since a much larger clone lies one base away. Since the CDR3 does not end with the conserved phenylalanine or tryptophan, this likely comes from a read error. The rearrangement uses TRBV28 and TRBJ2-2; 8 positions match TRBD2. J gave up 8 bases and V 6 bases, and 2 bases lay outside the gene matches. Germline V gene lookup returns CDR1 MDHEN and CDR2 SYDVKM. CDR3 length equals 12 residues. CDR3 sequence reads: CASRAGVGELFV. CDR3 nucleotides: TGTGCCAGCAGAGCGGGAGTGGGGGAGCTGTTTGTT.

The chain carries TRBV20-1 and TRBJ1-1; no clear D gene. Looked up from germline, CDR1 is DFQATT and CDR2 is SNEGSKA (reference sequence). The CDR3 consists of 10 residues. Trimming removed 0 bases from V and 12 bases from J, with 8 bases in between. CDR3 coding DNA: TGCAGTGCTAGAGATTCCACTACTTTCTTT. This codes for CSARDSTTFF.

Regarding this clonotype: A junction boundary mismatches the germline segment, possibly from a read error. The gene calls are TRBV3-1 and TRBJ1-1; D remains unclear. CDR3 length: 12 residues. Germline V CDR1 and CDR2: LGHDT, YNNKEL (reference sequence). The CDR3 region has the DNA TGTGCCAGCCCGGGGAGAAACACTGAAGCTTCCTTT. Translating gives CASPGRNTEASF.

This clonotype was seen ten or more times. The chain combines TRBV5-6 with TRBJ2-1; no definite D call. Germline CDR1 and CDR2: SGHDT and YYEEEE. There are 13 residues in the CDR3. The V end lost 0 bases, the J end lost 1 base, and 2 bases lay between the germline ends. The CDR3 reads CASSLDSYNEQFF. As DNA, the CDR3 is TGTGCCAGCAGCTTGGATTCCTACAATGAGCAGTTCTTC.

This clonotype has a single count. CDR3 region: CAISGTVNYGYTF. The CDR3 region has the DNA TGTGCCATCTCCGGGACAGTTAACTATGGCTACACCTTC. The V and J genes are TRBV10-3 and TRBJ1-2; TRBD1 matches at 7 bases. The CDR3 runs to 13 residues. Trimming cost V 8 bases and J 1 base; bases outside gene matches: 4. Germline-derived CDR1 and CDR2 are ENHRY and SYGVKD.

The V and J genes are TRBV20-1 and TRBJ2-3, with 7 bases fitting TRBD1. Germline assignment: CDR1 DFQATT and CDR2 SNEGSKA (reference sequence). The CDR3 is 13 residues long. Trimming took 5 bases from V and 1 from J; bases not matched to a gene: 3. The CDR3 DNA reads TGCAGTGCTGGGACAGCTGGCACAGATACGCAGTATTTT. Its protein is CSAGTAGTDTQYF.

The gene calls are TRBV20-1 and TRBJ2-7; a possible D gene is TRBD2 (5 bases). From germline, CDR1 is DFQATT and CDR2 SNEGSKA (reference sequence). The CDR3 runs 15 residues. Deletions cut 4 bases from V and 0 bases from J, with 16 bases between. CDR3 loop: CSATSMTGSSYEQYF. CDR3 nucleotide sequence: TGCAGTGCTACCTCGATGACTGGGAGCTCCTACGAGCAGTACTTC.

V usage is TRBV20-1 and J usage is TRBJ1-6; tentatively, D is TRBD1 (5 bases). This CDR3 region has 13 residues. Germline CDR1 reads DFQATT; CDR2 reads SNEGSKA (reference sequence). V was cut by 3 bases and J by 9 bases, with 12 bases left in between. As DNA, the CDR3 is TGCAGTGCTAGCGAGGGACGGGGTTCACCCCTCCACTTT. This codes for CSASEGRGSPLHF.

Points on this clonotype: This may arise from a read error, as a much more abundant clone is one base away. V is TRBV27 and J is TRBJ1-1, with TRBD1 identical over 9 bases. The CDR3 has 14 residues. CDR1 is MNHEY and CDR2 is SMNVEV in the germline V gene (reference sequence). The CDR3, as DNA: TGTGCCAGCAGTTGGGACAGGGAGAGCACTGAAGCTCTCTTT. This gives the protein CASSWDRESTEALF.

Notes on this clonotype: In this CDR3 the conserved last residue, phenylalanine or tryptophan, is missing, so a read error is likely. The DNA is omitted, as the CDR3 cannot be located on it reliably, and the CDR3 follows TCRdb's listing. The chain carries TRBV15 and TRBJ2-3; TRBD2 is the table's D call and was not checked against the DNA. The CDR3 has 11 residues if both end residues are counted. CDR1 and CDR2 (germline): LNHNV, YYDKDF (reference sequence). This chain's CDR3 is CATESTRTSGS.

The rearrangement links TRBV20-1 to TRBJ1-2, with D possibly TRBD1 on 5 matching bases. There are 12 residues in the CDR3. V lost 0 bases, J lost 9 bases, and 11 bases lay in between. CDR1 is DFQATT, CDR2 SNEGSKA, per germline (reference sequence). The CDR3 nucleotides read TGCAGTGCTAGAGACCGGGGCATGAGCTACACCTTC. As protein: CSARDRGMSYTF.

To note about this clonotype: This could be a read error, since a much larger clone is one nucleotide away. The gene calls are TRBV7-9 and TRBJ2-1; 7 bases align to TRBD2. From germline, CDR1 is SEHNR and CDR2 FQNEAQ (reference sequence). The CDR3 is 15 residues long. The CDR3 region is CANSLGRDSYNEQFF. In DNA form, the CDR3 reads TGTGCCAACAGCTTAGGGAGGGACTCCTACAATGAGCAGTTCTTC.

The chain uses TRBV7-3 and TRBJ2-2, with 7 bases aligning to TRBD1. CDR1 is SGHTA, CDR2 FQGTGA, per germline. This CDR3 region has 15 residues. V dropped 5 bases and J dropped 1; count of bases not matched to a gene: 4. CDR3 region: CASSLGDRNTGELFF. CDR3 in DNA: TGTGCCAGCAGCCTTGGGGACAGGAACACCGGGGAGCTGTTTTTT.

The chain combines TRBV12-3 or TRBV12-4 with TRBJ2-3, with D tentatively TRBD1 (5 bases). Trimming cost V 2 bases and J 1 base, with 10 bases left between them. The CDR3 runs to 15 residues. The CDR3 loop reads CASSLRPGCTDTQYF. The CDR3 coding sequence is TGTGCCAGCAGTTTACGACCAGGGTGCACAGATACGCAGTATTTT.

In this sample, this clonotype turned up many times. The rearrangement uses TRBV15 and TRBJ2-7; TRBD1 might be the D (6 bases). The CDR3 has 16 amino acids. The V end lost 5 bases, the J end lost 0 bases, and 17 bases lay between the germline ends. Germline CDR1 LNHNV, CDR2 YYDKDF (reference sequence). Here the CDR3 DNA reads TGTGCCACCAGCTTCCGTATCCGGGACACCTCCTACGAGCAGTACTTC. It is translated as CATSFRIRDTSYEQYF.

This clonotype was picked up a small number of times. A junction end diverges from the germline sequence, so it may reflect a read error. The chain recombines TRBV5-1 with TRBJ2-7; TRBD1 agrees at 9 bases. This CDR3 comprises 14 residues. Germline CDR1 reads SGHRS; CDR2 reads YFSETQ. The CDR3 nucleotides are TGTGCCAGCAGCTTGGCGGGACAGGGAGACGAGCAGTACTTC. Translated: CASSLAGQGDEQYF.

CDR3 in DNA: TGTGCCATCAACACCCTGGACAGCTCTAACTATGGCTACACCTTC. It specifies CAINTLDSSNYGYTF. V gene TRBV10-3 combines with J gene TRBJ1-2; tentative D call: TRBD1 (6 bases). The CDR3 sequence is 15 residues long. From germline, CDR1 is ENHRY and CDR2 SYGVKD. The germline V and J ends were trimmed by 7 bases and 0 bases, with 15 bases remaining between them.

J is TRBJ2-3 and V is TRBV25-1, with 8 nucleotides matching TRBD2. The CDR3 runs 16 residues. V gave up 1 base and J gave up 2 bases; unmatched junction bases: 5. Per the germline V gene, CDR1 is MGHDK and CDR2 is SYGVNS. The CDR3 loop is CASSEFGGGNTDTQYF. The CDR3 DNA sequence: TGTGCCAGCAGTGAATTCGGGGGGGGTAACACAGATACGCAGTATTTT.